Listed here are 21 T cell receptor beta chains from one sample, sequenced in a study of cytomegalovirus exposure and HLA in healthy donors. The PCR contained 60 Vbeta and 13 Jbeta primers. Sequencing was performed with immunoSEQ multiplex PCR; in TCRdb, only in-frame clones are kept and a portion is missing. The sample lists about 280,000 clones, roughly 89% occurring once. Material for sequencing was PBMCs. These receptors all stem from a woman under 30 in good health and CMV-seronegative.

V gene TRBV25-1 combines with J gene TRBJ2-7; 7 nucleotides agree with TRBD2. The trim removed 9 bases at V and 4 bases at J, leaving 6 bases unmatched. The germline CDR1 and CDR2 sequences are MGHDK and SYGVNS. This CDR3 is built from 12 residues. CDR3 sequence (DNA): TGTGCCAGTTGGGGGGGGGAGTACGAGCAGTACTTC. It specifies CASWGGEYEQYF.

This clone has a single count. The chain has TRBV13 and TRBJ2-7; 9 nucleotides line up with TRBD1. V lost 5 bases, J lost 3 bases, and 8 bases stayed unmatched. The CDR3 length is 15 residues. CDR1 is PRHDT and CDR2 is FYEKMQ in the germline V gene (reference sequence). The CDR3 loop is CASSVGQGPNYEQYF. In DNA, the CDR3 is TGTGCCAGCAGCGTTGGACAGGGGCCGAACTACGAGCAGTACTTC.

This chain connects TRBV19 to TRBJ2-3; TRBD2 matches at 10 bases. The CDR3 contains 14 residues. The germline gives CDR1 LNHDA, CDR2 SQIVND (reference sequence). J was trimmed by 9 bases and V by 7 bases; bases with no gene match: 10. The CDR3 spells CASKGLAGVTTQYF. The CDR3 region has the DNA TGTGCCAGTAAGGGGCTAGCGGGGGTCACGACGCAGTATTTT.

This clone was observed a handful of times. The CDR3 spells CASSFLYGQVGGLDYGYTF. The CDR3 region has the DNA TGTGCCAGCAGTTTTCTCTACGGACAGGTTGGAGGGCTAGACTATGGCTACACCTTC. The J gene is TRBJ1-2, the V gene TRBV27, with TRBD1 matching 7 bases. Germline CDR1 is MNHEY and CDR2 is SMNVEV (reference sequence). This CDR3 region has 19 residues. V shed 3 bases and J 3 bases; nucleotides not matched to a gene: 19.

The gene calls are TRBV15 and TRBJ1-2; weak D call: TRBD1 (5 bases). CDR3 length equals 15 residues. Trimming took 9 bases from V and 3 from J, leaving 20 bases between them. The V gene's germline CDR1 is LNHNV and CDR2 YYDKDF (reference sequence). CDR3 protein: CATISRGPDDYGYTF. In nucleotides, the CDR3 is TGTGCCACGATCAGTAGGGGCCCTGACGACTATGGCTACACCTTC.

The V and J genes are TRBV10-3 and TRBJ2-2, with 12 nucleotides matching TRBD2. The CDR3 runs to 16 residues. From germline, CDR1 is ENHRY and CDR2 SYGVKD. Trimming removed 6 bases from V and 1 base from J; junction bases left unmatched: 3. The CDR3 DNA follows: TGTGCCATCAGCCGGACTAGCGGGGTGAACACCGGGGAGCTGTTTTTT. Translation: CAISRTSGVNTGELFF.

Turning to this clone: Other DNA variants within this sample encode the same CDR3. The CDR3 DNA reads as TGTGCCAGCAGCGGCGGCAGCTCCTACAATGAGCAGTTCTTC. As protein: CASSGGSSYNEQFF. The rearrangement links TRBV6-5 to TRBJ2-1; the D is unclear. CDR3 size: 14 residues. Germline-derived CDR1 and CDR2 are MNHEY and SVGAGI. Trimming cost V 6 bases and J 0 bases, with 9 bases left between them.

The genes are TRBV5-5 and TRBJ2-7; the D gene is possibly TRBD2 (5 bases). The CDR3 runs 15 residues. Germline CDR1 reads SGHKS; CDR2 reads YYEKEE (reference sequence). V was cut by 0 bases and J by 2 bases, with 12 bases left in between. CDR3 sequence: CASSLEGGLAYEQYF. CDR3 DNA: TGTGCCAGCAGCTTGGAGGGCGGGCTAGCCTACGAGCAGTACTTC. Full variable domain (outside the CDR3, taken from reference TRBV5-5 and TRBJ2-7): DAGVTQSPTHLIKTRGQQVTLRCSPISGHKSVSWYQQVLGQGPQFIFQYYEKEERGRGNFPDRFSARQFPNYSSELNVNALLLGDSALYLCASSLEGGLAYEQYFGPGTRLTVT.

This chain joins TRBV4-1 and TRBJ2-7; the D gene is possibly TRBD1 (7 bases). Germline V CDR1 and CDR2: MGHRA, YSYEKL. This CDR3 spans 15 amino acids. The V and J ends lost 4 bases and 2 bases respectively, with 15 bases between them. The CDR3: CASSRGLGTAYEQYF. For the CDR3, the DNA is TGCGCCAGCAGCCGGGGACTCGGGACAGCCTACGAGCAGTACTTC.

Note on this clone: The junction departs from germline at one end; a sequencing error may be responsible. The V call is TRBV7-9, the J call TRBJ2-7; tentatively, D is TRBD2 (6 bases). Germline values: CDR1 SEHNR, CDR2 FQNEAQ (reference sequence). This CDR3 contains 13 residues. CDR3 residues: CSSSFGGVAEQYF. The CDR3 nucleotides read TGTTCCAGCAGCTTCGGCGGGGTGGCCGAGCAGTACTTC.

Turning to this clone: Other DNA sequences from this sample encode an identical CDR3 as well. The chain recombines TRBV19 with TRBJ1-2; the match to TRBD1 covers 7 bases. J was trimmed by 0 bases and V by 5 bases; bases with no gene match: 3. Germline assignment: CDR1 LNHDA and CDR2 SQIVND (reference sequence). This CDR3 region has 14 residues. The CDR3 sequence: CASSPTGANYGYTF. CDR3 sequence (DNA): TGTGCCAGTAGTCCTACAGGGGCTAACTATGGCTACACCTTC.

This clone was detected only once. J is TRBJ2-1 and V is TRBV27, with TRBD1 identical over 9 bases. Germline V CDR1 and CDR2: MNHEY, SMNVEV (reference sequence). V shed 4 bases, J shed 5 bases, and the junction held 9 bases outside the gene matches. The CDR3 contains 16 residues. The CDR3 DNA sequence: TGTGCCAGCAGTTCGACAGGGGGATTCCAAAACAATGAGCAGTTCTTC. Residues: CASSSTGGFQNNEQFF.

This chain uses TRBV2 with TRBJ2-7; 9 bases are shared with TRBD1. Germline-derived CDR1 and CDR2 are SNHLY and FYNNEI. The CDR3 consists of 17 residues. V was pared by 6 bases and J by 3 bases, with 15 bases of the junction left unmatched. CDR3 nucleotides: TGTGCCAGCAGGGGGACAGGGACCCTCCTGGTTGGCTACGAGCAGTACTTC. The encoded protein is CASRGTGTLLVGYEQYF.

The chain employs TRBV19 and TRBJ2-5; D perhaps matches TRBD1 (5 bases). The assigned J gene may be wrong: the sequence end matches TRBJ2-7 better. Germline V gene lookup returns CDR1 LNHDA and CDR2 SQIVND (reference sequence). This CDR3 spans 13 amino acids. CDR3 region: CASNAVPGHEQYF. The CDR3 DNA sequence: TGTGCCAGTAACGCCGTCCCAGGGCACGAGCAGTACTTC.

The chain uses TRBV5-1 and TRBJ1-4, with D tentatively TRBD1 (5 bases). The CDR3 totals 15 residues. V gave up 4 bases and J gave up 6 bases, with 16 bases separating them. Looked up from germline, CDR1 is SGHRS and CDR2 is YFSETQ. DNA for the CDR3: TGCGCCAGCAGCACCCCCGGTATAGGGGATGAAAAACTGTTTTTT. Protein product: CASSTPGIGDEKLFF.

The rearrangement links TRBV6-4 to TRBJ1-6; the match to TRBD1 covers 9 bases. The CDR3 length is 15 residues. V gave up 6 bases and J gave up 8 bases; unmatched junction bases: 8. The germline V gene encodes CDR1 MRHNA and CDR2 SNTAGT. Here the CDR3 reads CASSEGQGWHSPLHF. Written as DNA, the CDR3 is TGTGCCAGCAGCGAAGGACAGGGGTGGCATTCACCCCTCCACTTT.

In DNA form, the CDR3 reads TGTGCCAGTAGCCGGGGGTTGATCTCCTACTACAATGAGCAGTTCTTC. It translates to CASSRGLISYYNEQFF. The chain recombines TRBV19 with TRBJ2-1, with a tentative D call TRBD2 (6 bases). Per the germline V gene, CDR1 is LNHDA and CDR2 is SQIVND (reference sequence). The ends were cut back, 6 bases at V and 3 bases at J, with 18 bases in the middle. The CDR3 length is 16 residues.

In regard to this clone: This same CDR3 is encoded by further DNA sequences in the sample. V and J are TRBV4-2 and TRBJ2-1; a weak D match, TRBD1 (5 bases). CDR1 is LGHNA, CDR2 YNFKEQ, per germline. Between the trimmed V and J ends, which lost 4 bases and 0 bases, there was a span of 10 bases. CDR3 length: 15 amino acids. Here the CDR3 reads CASSPRQSSYNEQFF. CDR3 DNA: TGTGCCAGCAGCCCTAGACAGAGCTCCTACAATGAGCAGTTCTTC.

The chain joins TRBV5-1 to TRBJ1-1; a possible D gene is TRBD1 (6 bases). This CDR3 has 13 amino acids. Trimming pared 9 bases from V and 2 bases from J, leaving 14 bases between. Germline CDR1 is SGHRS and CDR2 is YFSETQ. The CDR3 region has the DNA TGCGCCAACCAAACAGGGATAAACACTGAAGCTTTCTTT. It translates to CANQTGINTEAFF.

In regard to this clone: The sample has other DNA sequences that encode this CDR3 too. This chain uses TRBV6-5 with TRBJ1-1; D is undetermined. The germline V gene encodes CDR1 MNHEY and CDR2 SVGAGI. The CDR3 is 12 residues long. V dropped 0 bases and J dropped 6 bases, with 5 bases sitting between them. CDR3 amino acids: CASSYSGAEAFF. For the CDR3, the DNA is TGTGCCAGCAGTTACTCCGGGGCTGAAGCTTTCTTT.

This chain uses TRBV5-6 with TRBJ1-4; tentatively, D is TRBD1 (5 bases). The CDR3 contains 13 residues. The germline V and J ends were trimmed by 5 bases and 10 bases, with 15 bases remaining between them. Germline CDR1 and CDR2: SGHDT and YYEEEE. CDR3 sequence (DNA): TGTGCCAGCAGTGACGGGGGGGTCTCAAAACTGTTTTTT. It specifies CASSDGGVSKLFF.